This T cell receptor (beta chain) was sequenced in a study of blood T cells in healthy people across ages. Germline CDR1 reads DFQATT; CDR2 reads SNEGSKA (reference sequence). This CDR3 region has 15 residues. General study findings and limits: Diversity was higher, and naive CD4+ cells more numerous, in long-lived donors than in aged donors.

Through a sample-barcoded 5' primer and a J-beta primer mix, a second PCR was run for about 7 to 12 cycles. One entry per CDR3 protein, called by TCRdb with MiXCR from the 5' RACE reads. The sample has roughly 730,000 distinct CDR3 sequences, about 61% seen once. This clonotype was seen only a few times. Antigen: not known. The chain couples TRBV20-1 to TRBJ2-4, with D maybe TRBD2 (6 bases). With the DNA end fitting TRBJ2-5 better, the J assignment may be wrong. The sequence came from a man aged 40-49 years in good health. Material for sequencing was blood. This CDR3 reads CSASWTLGGQETQYF. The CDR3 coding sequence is TGCAGTGCTAGTTGGACTTTGGGGGGTCAAGAGACCCAGTACTTC.